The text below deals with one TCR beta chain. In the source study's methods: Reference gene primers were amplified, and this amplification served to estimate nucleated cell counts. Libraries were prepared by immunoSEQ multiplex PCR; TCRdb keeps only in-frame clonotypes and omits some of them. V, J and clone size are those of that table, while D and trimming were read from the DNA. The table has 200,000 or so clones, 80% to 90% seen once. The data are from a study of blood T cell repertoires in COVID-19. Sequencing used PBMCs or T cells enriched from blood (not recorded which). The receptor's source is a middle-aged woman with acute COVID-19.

For the CDR3, the DNA is TGCGCCAGCAGCCCCACCGGGACAGGGAATGCAGCTTTCTTT. Protein: CASSPTGTGNAAFF. The V and J genes are TRBV5-1 and TRBJ1-1; 9 bases map to TRBD1. Germline V gene lookup returns CDR1 SGHRS and CDR2 YFSETQ. Unmatched junction bases numbered 11, after V lost 4 bases and J lost 10 bases. The CDR3 is 14 residues long.